This paragraph covers one T cell receptor beta chain sequence. As yet, its antigen is unknown. This specimen belongs to a study of early T cells in non-severe SARS-CoV-2 infection. The overall study: Unsorted whole blood bulk RNA was sequenced, with unpaired chains. Study-wide findings and caveats: Reliance on VDJdb matching favored anti-spike CD8 responses; private and CD4 specificities were missed.

Trimming took 4 bases from V and 1 from J, leaving 9 bases between them. Germline V lookup: CDR1 SGHDT, CDR2 YYEEEE. This CDR3 comprises 13 residues. The library protocol tagged individual cDNA molecules with unique molecular identifiers. TCRdb analysed the 5' RACE reads with MiXCR anew, one entry per CDR3 protein. Of over 75,000 distinct CDR3 sequences in the sample, about 15% were seen once. The chain combines TRBV5-6 with TRBJ2-7; D call uncertain. The TCR sequence derives from an adult who was a healthcare worker with PCR-confirmed SARS-CoV-2 infection or an uninfected control (not recorded which). Sequencing input: whole blood. CDR3 bases: TGTGCCAGCAGCCTCCCGCATTCCTACGAGCAGTACTTC. Translated: CASSLPHSYEQYF.